This T cell receptor (beta chain) stems from a study of regulatory T cells in long-lasting Graves disease. Time point indicated: persistent/refractory GD, antithyroid drugs over 5 years with positive TRAb. Isolated PBMC RNA provided the starting material for the TCR library. The authors built TCR beta libraries using iRepertoire HTBI primers and Arm-PCR of CDR3 regions. A single record per CDR3 protein comes from TCRdb applying MiXCR to the multiplex PCR reads. The repertoire holds 300,000 or so distinct CDR3 sequences, with about 20% as singletons. The CDR3 runs 16 residues. V gave up 3 bases and J gave up 10 bases; unmatched junction bases: 13. Germline V CDR1 and CDR2: DFQATT, SNEGSKA (reference sequence).

V usage is TRBV20-1 and J usage is TRBJ2-1, with 12 bases lining up with TRBD2. This sequence was found in a female donor with Graves disease. The sequencing used peripheral blood mononuclear cells (PBMCs), collected when the disease was refractory, from a patient treated with antithyroid drugs. The DNA for the CDR3 is TGCAGTGCTAGGACTAGCGGGAGAGCGCCGACTAGCGAGCAGTTCTTC. The encoded protein is CSARTSGRAPTSEQFF.